This T cell receptor beta chain was profiled in a study of regulatory T cells in long-lasting Graves disease. Time point defined: newly diagnosed GD, antithyroid drugs for less than 3 months. Scientists built the TCR library using RNA that was extracted from PBMCs. Assembly of TCR beta libraries relied on iRepertoire HTBI primers together with Arm-PCR of CDR3 regions. One entry per CDR3 protein, called by TCRdb with MiXCR from the multiplex PCR reads. The table has about 220,000 distinct CDR3 sequences, around 19% seen once. This clonotype was seen more than once but under ten times. Germline V gives CDR1 SQVTM, CDR2 ANQGSEA. This CDR3 comprises 14 residues. These data were also reused for a study on T cells in Graves' hyperthyroidism and ophthalmopathy.

This TCR came from a woman aged 25-40 years with Graves disease. The rearrangement links TRBV29-1 to TRBJ2-5; 10 nucleotides line up with TRBD1. Sequenced here: peripheral blood mononuclear cells (PBMCs), sampled at new diagnosis, from a patient treated with antithyroid drugs. CDR3 in amino acids: CNVADRGRAETQYF. The DNA of the CDR3 is TGCAACGTCGCAGACAGGGGGCGGGCAGAGACCCAGTACTTC.